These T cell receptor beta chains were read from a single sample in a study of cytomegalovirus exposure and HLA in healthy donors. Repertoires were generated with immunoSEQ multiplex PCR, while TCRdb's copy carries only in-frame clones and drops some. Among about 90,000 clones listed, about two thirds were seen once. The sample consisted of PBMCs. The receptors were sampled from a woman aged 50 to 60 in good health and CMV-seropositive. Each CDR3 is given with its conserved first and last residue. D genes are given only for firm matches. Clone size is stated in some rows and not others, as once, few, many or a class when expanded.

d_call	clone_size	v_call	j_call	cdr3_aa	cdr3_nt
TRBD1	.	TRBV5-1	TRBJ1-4	CASRRQGTTNEKLFF	TGCGCCAGTCGTAGACAGGGGACAACTAATGAAAAACTGTTTTTT
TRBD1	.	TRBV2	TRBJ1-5	CASSDTGGPNQPQHF	TGTGCCAGCAGCGATACAGGGGGACCCAATCAGCCCCAGCATTTT
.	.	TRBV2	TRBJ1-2	CASLQGGGYGYTF	TGTGCCAGCCTTCAAGGTGGAGGCTATGGCTACACCTTC
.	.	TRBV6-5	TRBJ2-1	CASSYSSGYNEQFF	TGTGCCAGCAGTTACTCTTCAGGGTACAATGAGCAGTTCTTC
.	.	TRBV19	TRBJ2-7	CASSKTGTFNYEQYF	TGTGCCAGTAGCAAGACCGGGACATTTAACTACGAGCAGTACTTC
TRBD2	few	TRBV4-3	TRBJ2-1	CASSQERLAANNEQFF	TGCGCCAGCAGCCAAGAGAGACTAGCGGCGAACAATGAGCAGTTCTTC
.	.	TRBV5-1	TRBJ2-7	CASSVDGVTYEQYF	TGCGCCAGCAGCGTGGACGGGGTGACCTACGAGCAGTACTTC
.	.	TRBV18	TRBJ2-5	CASSSQAETQYF	TGTGCCAGCTCATCCCAAGCAGAGACCCAGTACTTC
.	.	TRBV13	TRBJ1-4	CASSLGREGGVKLFF	TGTGCCAGCAGCTTAGGAAGGGAGGGCGGCGTAAAACTGTTTTTT
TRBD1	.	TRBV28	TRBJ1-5	CASSPGQGVSQPQHF	TGTGCCAGCAGCCCGGGACAGGGGGTTAGTCAGCCCCAGCATTTT
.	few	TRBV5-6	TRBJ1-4	CASSNRRATNEKLFF	TGTGCCAGCAGTAATAGACGGGCAACTAATGAAAAACTGTTTTTT
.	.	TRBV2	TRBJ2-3	CASRSGTTDTQYF	TGTGCCAGCAGATCCGGTACCACAGATACGCAGTATTTT
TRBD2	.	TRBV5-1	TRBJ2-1	CASSPGASGGSLPAYNEQFF	TGCGCCAGCAGCCCGGGGGCTAGCGGGGGGTCCTTACCCGCCTACAATGAGCAGTTCTTC
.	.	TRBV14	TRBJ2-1	CASSQSYNEQFF	TGTGCCAGCAGCCAATCGTACAATGAGCAGTTCTTC
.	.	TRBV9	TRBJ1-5	CASSPSGYGQPQHF	TGTGCCAGCAGCCCATCAGGGTACGGGCAGCCCCAGCATTTT
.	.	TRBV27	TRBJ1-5	CASSRSWASGQPQHF	TGTGCCAGCAGTCGTTCTTGGGCCAGCGGGCAGCCCCAGCATTTT
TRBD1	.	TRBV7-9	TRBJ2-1	CASSFVDRGGYNEQFF	TGTGCCAGCAGCTTCGTAGACAGGGGTGGCTACAATGAGCAGTTCTTC
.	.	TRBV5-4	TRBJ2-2	CASSLAAGIAGELFF	TGTGCCAGCAGCTTGGCGGCGGGAATTGCCGGGGAGCTGTTTTTT
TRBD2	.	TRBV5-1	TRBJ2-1	CASSLEGTSGGALRYEQFF	TGCGCCAGCAGCTTGGAAGGGACTAGCGGGGGGGCGCTTCGATATGAGCAGTTCTTC
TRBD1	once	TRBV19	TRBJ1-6	CASSGTGANHSPLHF	TGTGCCAGTAGTGGGACAGGGGCCAACCATTCACCCCTCCACTTT
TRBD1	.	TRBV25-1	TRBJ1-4	CASSGDSPHYNEKLFF	TGTGCCAGCAGTGGGGACAGTCCTCATTATAATGAAAAACTGTTTTTT
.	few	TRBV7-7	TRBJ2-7	CASSLAGSHEQYF	TGTGCCAGCAGCTTAGCAGGGAGCCACGAGCAGTACTTC
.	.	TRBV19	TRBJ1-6	CASSPGVTYNSPLHF	TGTGCCAGTAGTCCCGGGGTTACCTATAATTCACCCCTCCACTTT
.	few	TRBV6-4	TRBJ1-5	CASSDSAGQPQHF	TGTGCCAGCAGTGACTCCGCCGGTCAGCCCCAGCATTTT
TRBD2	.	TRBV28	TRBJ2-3	CASSSPGLAGGKDTQYF	TGTGCCAGCAGTTCCCCGGGACTAGCGGGGGGGAAGGATACGCAGTATTTT
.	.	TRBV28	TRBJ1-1	CASSPQQGNTEAFF	TGTGCCAGCAGTCCACAGCAGGGGAACACTGAAGCTTTCTTT
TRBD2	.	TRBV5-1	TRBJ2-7	CASSLAGTSGVTYEQYF	TGCGCCAGCAGCTTGGCCGGGACTAGCGGTGTAACCTACGAGCAGTACTTC
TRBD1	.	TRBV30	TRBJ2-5	CAWQGAGETQYF	TGTGCCTGGCAGGGGGCGGGTGAGACCCAGTACTTC
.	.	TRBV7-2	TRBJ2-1	CASSPDYNEWQFF	TGTGCCAGCAGCCCGGACTACAATGAGTGGCAGTTCTTC
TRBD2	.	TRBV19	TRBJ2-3	CATTPNREGTDTQYF	TGTGCCACCACGCCAAACCGGGAGGGTACAGATACGCAGTATTTT
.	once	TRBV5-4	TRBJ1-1	CASSLAQGSYTEAFF	TGTGCCAGCAGCTTGGCGCAGGGGTCCTACACTGAAGCTTTCTTT
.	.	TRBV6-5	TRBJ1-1	CASSSLGHLNTEAFF	TGTGCCAGCAGTTCCTTGGGACACCTGAACACTGAAGCTTTCTTT
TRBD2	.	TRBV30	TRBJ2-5	CAWSTSGGQETQYF	TGTGCCTGGAGTACTAGCGGGGGTCAAGAGACCCAGTACTTC
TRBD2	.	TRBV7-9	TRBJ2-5	CSSSQVGGQETQYF	TGTTCCAGCAGCCAGGTCGGGGGGCAAGAGACCCAGTACTTC
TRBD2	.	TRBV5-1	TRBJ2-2	CASSLASGVVGGELFF	TGCGCCAGCAGCTTGGCTAGCGGGGTTGTTGGCGGGGAGCTGTTTTTT
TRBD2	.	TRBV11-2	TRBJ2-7	CASISAGGNSYEQYF	TGTGCCAGCATCTCGGCGGGGGGGAATTCCTACGAGCAGTACTTC
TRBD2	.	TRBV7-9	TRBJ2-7	CASSLGLAGDEQYF	TGTGCCAGCAGCTTAGGGCTAGCGGGGGACGAGCAGTACTTC
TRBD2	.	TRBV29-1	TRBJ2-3	CSVLSSGGAGDTQYF	TGCAGCGTTCTCAGTAGCGGGGGGGCGGGAGATACGCAGTATTTT
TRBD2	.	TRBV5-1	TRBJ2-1	CASSLGLAAYNEQFF	TGCGCCAGCAGCTTAGGACTAGCGGCATACAATGAGCAGTTCTTC
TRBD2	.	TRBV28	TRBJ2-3	CASSPSGGPDTQYF	TGTGCCAGCAGTCCTAGCGGGGGGCCGGATACGCAGTATTTT
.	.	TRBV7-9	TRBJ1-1	CASSLGRGGNTEAFF	TGTGCCAGCAGCTTAGGGAGGGGGGGTAACACTGAAGCTTTCTTT
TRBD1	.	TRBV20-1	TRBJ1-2	CSAGTGYGYTF	TGCAGTGCGGGGACAGGTTACGGCTACACCTTC
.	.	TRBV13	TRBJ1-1	CASSFSGTPDEAFF	TGTGCCAGCAGCTTTAGCGGGACACCGGATGAAGCTTTCTTT
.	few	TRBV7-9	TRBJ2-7	CASSLGGHSYEQYF	TGTGCCAGCAGCTTAGGGGGGCATTCCTACGAGCAGTACTTC
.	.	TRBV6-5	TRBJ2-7	CASSYGAASYEQYF	TGTGCCAGCAGTTACGGCGCGGCCAGCTACGAGCAGTACTTC
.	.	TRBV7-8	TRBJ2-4	CASSSQENIQYF	TGTGCCAGCAGCTCACAGGAAAACATTCAGTACTTC
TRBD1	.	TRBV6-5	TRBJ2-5	CASSYLGQAQETQYF	TGTGCCAGCAGTTACTTGGGACAGGCACAAGAGACCCAGTACTTC
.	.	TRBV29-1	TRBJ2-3	CSALRTAGPTDTQYF	TGCAGCGCCTTACGGACAGCGGGGCCAACGGATACGCAGTATTTT
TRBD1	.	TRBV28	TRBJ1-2	CASRDSGTGIYGYTF	TGTGCCAGCAGAGATTCCGGGACAGGGATCTATGGCTACACCTTC
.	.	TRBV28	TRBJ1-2	CASSNPDFIGGYTF	TGTGCCAGCAGTAACCCAGACTTTATCGGAGGCTACACCTTC
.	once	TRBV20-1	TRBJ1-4	CSASTNEKLFF	TGCAGTGCCTCAACTAATGAAAAACTGTTTTTT
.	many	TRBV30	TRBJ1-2	CAFSTRGNGYTF	TGTGCCTTTTCTACTCGGGGGAATGGCTACACCTTC
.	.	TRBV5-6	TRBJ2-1	CASSPPGKRGYNEQFF	TGTGCCAGCAGCCCGCCGGGAAAGCGCGGCTACAATGAGCAGTTCTTC